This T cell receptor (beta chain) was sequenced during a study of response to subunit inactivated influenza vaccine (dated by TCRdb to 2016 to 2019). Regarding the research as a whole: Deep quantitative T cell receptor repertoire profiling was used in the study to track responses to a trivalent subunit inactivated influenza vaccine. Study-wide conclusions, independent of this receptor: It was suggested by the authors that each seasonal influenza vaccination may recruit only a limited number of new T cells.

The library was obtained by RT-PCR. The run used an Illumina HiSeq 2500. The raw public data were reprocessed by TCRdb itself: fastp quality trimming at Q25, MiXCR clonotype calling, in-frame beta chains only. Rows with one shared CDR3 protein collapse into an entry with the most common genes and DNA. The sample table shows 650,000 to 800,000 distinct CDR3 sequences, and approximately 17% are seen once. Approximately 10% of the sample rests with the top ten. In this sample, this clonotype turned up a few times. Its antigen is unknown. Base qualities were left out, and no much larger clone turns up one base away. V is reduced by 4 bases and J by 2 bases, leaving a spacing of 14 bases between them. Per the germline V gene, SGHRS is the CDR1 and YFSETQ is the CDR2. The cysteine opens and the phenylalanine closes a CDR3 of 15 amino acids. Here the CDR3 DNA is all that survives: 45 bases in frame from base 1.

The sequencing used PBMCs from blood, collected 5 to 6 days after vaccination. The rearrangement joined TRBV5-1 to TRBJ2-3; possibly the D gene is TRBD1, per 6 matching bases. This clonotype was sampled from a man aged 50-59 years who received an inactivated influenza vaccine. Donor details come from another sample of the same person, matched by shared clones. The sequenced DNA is TGCGCCAGCAGCCCCCGGGACATCGTCACAGATACGCAGTATTTT. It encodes CASSPRDIVTDTQYF.